This entry is about one T cell receptor (beta chain). This clone's antigen is unknown. Per-base quality was not reported, and no clone a single base away is much larger than it. The record originates from a study of radiotherapy plus CTLA-4 blockade in lung cancer (dated by TCRdb to the late 2010s). For the wider study: Among enrolled patients, approximately 19% had an objective response and around 33% reached disease control. Study-wide conclusions, independent of this receptor: After treatment with radiotherapy and ipilimumab, TCR clones that originated in tumors expanded in peripheral blood. Early dynamic changes in blood T cell clones, together with increased serum interferon-beta after radiation, were reported as the strongest predictors of response.

Focal radiation therapy combined with CTLA-4 blockade (ipilimumab) was tested in patients with chemo-refractory metastatic non-small-cell lung cancer. The library came from the immunoSEQ multiplex PCR assay. The source is immuneACCESS, and TCRdb retained only in-frame sequences with V and J called. Part of the clones is not carried over; for the studies checked, unresolved V genes explain less than half of this, and the remainder is unexplained. A total of about 40,000 clones appear in this sample, around 85% of them only once. The top ten hold 20% to 25% of the sample. The CDR3 contains 13 residues, cysteine and phenylalanine counted. The DNA shown is the 39-base CDR3, in frame from base 1. Taken from the germline V gene, the CDR1 and CDR2 loops are MDHEN and SYDVKM.

The starting material was peripheral blood, obtained from a patient treated with radiotherapy plus ipilimumab. The rearranged segments are TRBV28 and TRBJ2-2; 10 central nucleotides agree with TRBD2. This sequence was found in a human donor with non-small cell lung cancer whose response to radiotherapy plus ipilimumab could not be evaluated. The CDR3 protein: CAELAGMAGELFF. The DNA is TGTGCTGAACTAGCGGGAATGGCCGGGGAGCTGTTTTTT.